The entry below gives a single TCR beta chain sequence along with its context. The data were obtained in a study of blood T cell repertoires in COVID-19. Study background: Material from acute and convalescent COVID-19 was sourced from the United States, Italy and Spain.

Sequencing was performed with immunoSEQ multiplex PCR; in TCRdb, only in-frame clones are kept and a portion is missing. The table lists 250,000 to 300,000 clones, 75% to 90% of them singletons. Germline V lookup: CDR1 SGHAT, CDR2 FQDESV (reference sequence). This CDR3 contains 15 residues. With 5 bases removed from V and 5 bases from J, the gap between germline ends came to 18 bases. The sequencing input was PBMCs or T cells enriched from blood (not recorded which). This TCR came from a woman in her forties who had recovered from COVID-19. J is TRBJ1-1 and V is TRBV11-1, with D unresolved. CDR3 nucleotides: TGTGCCAGCAGCCCAGTGGGTGGGCCGGGAACTGAAGCTTTCTTT. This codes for CASSPVGGPGTEAFF. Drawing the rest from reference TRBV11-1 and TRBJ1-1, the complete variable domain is EAEVAQSPRYKITEKSQAVAFWCDPISGHATLYWYRQILGQGPELLVQFQDESVVDDSQLPKDRFSAERLKGVDSTLKIQPAELGDSAMYLCASSPVGGPGTEAFFGQGTRLTVV.